This TCR beta chain was identified during a study of radiotherapy plus CTLA-4 blockade in lung cancer. Across the study: Objective responses were recorded in more than 15% of patients, with disease control recorded in 25% to 35%.

Study-level findings and limits: Strongest reported response predictors: early blood clone changes and post-radiation interferon-beta. TCR clones originating in tumors grew in number in blood after radiotherapy plus ipilimumab.

V lost 6 bases, J lost 2 bases, and 20 bases lay in between. Germline V gene data show CDR1 as SGHVS and CDR2 as FNYEAQ. The CDR3 loop spans 16 amino acids. As for this clone: What it recognizes is unknown.

Some clones are missing from TCRdb's copy, which holds only in-frame ones; the method was immunoSEQ multiplex PCR. This sample has more than 95,000 clones, with 65% to 75% found just once. Patients with chemo-refractory metastatic non-small-cell lung cancer received focal radiation plus CTLA-4 blockade with ipilimumab. Material: peripheral blood, obtained from a patient treated with radiotherapy plus ipilimumab. This sequence joins TRBV7-6 and TRBJ2-7, with TRBD2 as a possible D gene (7 bases). The clonotype comes from a human donor with non-small cell lung cancer who had a partial response to radiotherapy plus ipilimumab. Some clones in this sample may be carry-over from other donors' samples. The DNA for the CDR3 is TGTGCCAGCAGTTCCGTGAGAAGGGGGGGAACCTACGAGCAGTACTTC. Protein sequence: CASSSVRRGGTYEQYF.